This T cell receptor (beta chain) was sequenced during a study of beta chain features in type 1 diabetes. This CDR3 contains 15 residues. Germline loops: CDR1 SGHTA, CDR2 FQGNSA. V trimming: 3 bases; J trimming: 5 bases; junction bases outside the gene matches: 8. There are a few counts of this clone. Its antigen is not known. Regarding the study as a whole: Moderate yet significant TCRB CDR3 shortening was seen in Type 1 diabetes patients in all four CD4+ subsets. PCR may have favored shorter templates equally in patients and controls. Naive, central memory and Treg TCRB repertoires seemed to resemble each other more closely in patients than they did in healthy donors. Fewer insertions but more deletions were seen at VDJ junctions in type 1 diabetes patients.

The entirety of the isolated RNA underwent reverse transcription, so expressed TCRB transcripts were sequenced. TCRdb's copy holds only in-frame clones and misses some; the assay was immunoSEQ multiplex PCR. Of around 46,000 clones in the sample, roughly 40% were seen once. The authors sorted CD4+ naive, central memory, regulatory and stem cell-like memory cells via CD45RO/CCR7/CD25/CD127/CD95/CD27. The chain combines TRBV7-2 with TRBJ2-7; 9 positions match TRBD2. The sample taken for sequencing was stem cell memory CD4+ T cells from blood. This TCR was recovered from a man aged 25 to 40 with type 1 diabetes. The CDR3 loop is CASSFTSGLRDEQYF. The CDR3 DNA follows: TGTGCCAGCAGCTTTACTAGCGGGCTAAGAGACGAGCAGTACTTC. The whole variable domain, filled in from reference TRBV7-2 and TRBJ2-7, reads GAGVSQSPSNKVTEKGKDVELRCDPISGHTALYWYRQSLGQGLEFLIYFQGNSAPDKSGLPSDRFSAERTGGSVSTLTIQRTQQEDSAVYLCASSFTSGLRDEQYFGPGTRLTVT.